These 9 T cell receptor beta chains were sequenced from one sample in a study of blood T cells in healthy people across ages. Primed by a sample-barcoded 5' primer and a J-beta primer mix, a second PCR proceeded for roughly 7 to 12 cycles. TCRdb itself ran the 5' RACE reads through MiXCR, one entry per CDR3 protein. The sample includes 580,000 or so distinct CDR3 sequences, 40% to 55% of them seen just once. Material for sequencing was blood. Every receptor here comes from an older man in good health.

This clonotype was counted a single time. The V gene is TRBV4-1, the J gene TRBJ1-2; D is unclear. Trimming shortened V by 0 bases and J by 5 bases, and 10 bases separated the two germline ends. The CDR3 has 14 residues. Germline assignment: CDR1 MGHRA and CDR2 YSYEKL. This CDR3 is CASSQDRAAYGYTF. DNA of the CDR3: TGCGCCAGCAGCCAAGATAGGGCAGCATATGGCTACACCTTC.

The chain couples TRBV5-1 to TRBJ1-2; the match to TRBD1 covers 7 bases. V lost 2 bases, J lost 3 bases, and 13 bases stayed unmatched. There are 17 residues in the CDR3. In germline, CDR1 is SGHRS, CDR2 YFSETQ. The CDR3 DNA sequence: TGCGCCAGCAGCTTCAAACCAGGGACAGCAACCGACTATGGCTACACCTTC. Its translation is CASSFKPGTATDYGYTF.

This clonotype was seen repeatedly, ten times or more. The J gene is TRBJ2-1, the V gene TRBV6-5; D perhaps matches TRBD2 (6 bases). The germline V gene encodes CDR1 MNHEY and CDR2 SVGAGI. The CDR3 runs 17 residues. Trimming left V 0 bases short and J 9 bases short, with 21 bases between. CDR3 nucleotide sequence: TGTGCCAGCAGTTACTCTCCCTCTAGTTCTCGGGGGAGTGAGCAGTTCTTC. Its translation: CASSYSPSSSRGSEQFF.

V gene TRBV18 combines with J gene TRBJ2-7; D is ambiguous. V was pared by 3 bases and J by 0 bases, with 15 bases between. Germline lookup yields CDR1 KGHSH and CDR2 LQKENI. The CDR3 has 16 residues. The CDR3 sequence: CASSPIGPVSSYEQYF. CDR3 nucleotide sequence: TGTGCCAGCTCACCTATTGGGCCGGTGAGCTCCTACGAGCAGTACTTC.

This clonotype was seen just once. A clone one base away is much larger, so this may be a read error. The rearrangement uses TRBV6-5 and TRBJ2-3; perhaps TRBD2 as D (7 bases). CDR3 length: 14 amino acids. The germline V gene has CDR1 MNHEY and CDR2 SVGAGI. The CDR3 DNA reads TGTGCCAGCAGTCGGGAGCGGGACACAGAGACGCAGTATTTT. This translates into CASSRERDTETQYF.

The CDR3 DNA follows: TGTGCCAGCAGTACCCCTTCCGGGACCCTCTCAGGCGAGCAGTACTTC. Protein sequence: CASSTPSGTLSGEQYF. J is TRBJ2-4 and V is TRBV12-3 or TRBV12-4; D possibly uses TRBD1 or TRBD2 (5 bases each). Gene TRBJ2-7 matches the end of the DNA better, so the J call may be wrong. This CDR3 spans 16 amino acids.

This clonotype was seen only a few times. The J gene is TRBJ2-1, the V gene TRBV12-3 or TRBV12-4; D remains ambiguous. V lost 6 bases and J 7 bases, leaving 13 bases between the germline ends. The CDR3 spans 13 residues. This chain's CDR3 is CASRGASRNEQFF. CDR3 in DNA: TGTGCCAGCAGGGGCGCATCGAGAAATGAGCAGTTCTTC.

This clonotype was counted a few times. This rearrangement joins TRBV13 to TRBJ2-1; no firm D call. In germline, CDR1 is PRHDT, CDR2 FYEKMQ (reference sequence). V was pared by 1 base and J by 6 bases, with 13 bases between. This CDR3 has 15 residues. The CDR3 region is CASSLDADRPNEQFF. Written as DNA, the CDR3 is TGTGCCAGCAGCTTAGACGCCGATCGGCCCAATGAGCAGTTCTTC.

This chain connects TRBV2 to TRBJ2-3; D remains unclear. CDR1 and CDR2 (germline): SNHLY, FYNNEI. The CDR3 totals 15 residues. With 1 base removed from V and 0 bases from J, the gap between germline ends came to 8 bases. The CDR3 loop reads CASSEGVTSTDTQYF. The CDR3 DNA sequence: TGTGCCAGCAGTGAAGGGGTAACAAGCACAGATACGCAGTATTTT.